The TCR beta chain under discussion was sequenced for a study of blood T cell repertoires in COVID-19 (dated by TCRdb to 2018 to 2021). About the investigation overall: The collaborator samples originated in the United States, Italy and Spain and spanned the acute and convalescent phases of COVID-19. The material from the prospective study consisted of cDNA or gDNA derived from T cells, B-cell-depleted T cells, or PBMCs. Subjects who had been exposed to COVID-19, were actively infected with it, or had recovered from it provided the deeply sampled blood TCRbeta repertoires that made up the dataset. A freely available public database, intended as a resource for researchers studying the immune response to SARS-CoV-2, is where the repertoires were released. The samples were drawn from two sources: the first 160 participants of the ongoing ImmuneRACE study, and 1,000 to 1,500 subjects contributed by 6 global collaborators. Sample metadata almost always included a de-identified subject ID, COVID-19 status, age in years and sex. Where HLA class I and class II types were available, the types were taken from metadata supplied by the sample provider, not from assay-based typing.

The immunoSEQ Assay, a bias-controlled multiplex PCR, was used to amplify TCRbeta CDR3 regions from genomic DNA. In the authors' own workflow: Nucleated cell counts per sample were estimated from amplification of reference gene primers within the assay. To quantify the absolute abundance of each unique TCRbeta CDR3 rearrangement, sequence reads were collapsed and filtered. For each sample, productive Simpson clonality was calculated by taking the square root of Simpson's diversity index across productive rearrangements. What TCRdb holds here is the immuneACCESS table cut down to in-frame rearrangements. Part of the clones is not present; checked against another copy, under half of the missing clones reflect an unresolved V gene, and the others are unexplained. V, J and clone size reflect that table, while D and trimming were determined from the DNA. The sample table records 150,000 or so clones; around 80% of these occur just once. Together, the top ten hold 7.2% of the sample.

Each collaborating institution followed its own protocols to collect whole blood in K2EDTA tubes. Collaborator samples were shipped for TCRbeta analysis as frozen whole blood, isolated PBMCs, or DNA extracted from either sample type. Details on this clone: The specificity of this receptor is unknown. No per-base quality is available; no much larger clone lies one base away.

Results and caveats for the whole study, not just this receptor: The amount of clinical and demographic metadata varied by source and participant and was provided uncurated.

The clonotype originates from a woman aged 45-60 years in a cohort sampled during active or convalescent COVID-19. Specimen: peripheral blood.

The CDR3 protein sequence reads: CASTPSAGQGNSYEQYF. The bases are TGTGCCAGTACCCCATCCGCGGGACAGGGAAACTCCTACGAGCAGTACTTC. The rearrangement combines TRBV19 with TRBJ2-7; 9 junctional bases match TRBD1. The cysteine opens and the phenylalanine closes a CDR3 of 17 amino acids. Only the CDR3 DNA is retained, 51 bases long and in frame from the first base. From the germline V gene (reference sequence), CDR1 is LNHDA and CDR2 is SQIVND. Ends trimmed: V by 7 bases, J by 0 bases; bases unmatched to a gene: 13.